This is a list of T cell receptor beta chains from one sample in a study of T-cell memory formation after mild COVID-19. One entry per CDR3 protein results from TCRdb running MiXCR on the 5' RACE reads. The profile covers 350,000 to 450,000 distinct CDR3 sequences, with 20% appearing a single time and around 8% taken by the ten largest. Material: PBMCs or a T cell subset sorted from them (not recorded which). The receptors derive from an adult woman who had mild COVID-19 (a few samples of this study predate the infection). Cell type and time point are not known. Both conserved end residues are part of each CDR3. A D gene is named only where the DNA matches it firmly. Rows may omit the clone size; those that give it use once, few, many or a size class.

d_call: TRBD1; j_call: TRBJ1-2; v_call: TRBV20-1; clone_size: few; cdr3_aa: CSARVPGQGLGYTF; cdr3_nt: TGCAGTGCTAGAGTCCCGGGACAGGGTTTGGGCTACACCTTC
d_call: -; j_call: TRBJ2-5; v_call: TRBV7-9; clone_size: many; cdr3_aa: CASSSVADQETQYF; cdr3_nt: TGTGCCAGCAGCTCCGTAGCAGACCAAGAGACCCAGTACTTC
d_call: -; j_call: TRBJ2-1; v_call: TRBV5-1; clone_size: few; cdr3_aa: CASSPEVRNEQFF; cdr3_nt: TGCGCCAGCAGCCCTGAAGTTAGGAATGAGCAGTTCTTC
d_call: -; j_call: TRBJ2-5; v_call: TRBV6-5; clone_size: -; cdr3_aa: CASSTGTITSGETQYF; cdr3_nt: TGTGCCAGCAGTACGGGGACCATCACGAGCGGGGAGACCCAGTACTTC
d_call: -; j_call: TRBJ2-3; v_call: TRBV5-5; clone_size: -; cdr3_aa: CASSTRGLARTDTQYF; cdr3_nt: TGTGCCAGCAGCACCCGGGGGCTAGCGCGTACAGATACGCAGTATTTT
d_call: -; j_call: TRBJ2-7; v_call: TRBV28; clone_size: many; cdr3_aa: CASSFKGVTSYEQYF; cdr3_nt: TGTGCCAGCAGTTTTAAAGGGGTAACCTCCTACGAGCAGTACTTC
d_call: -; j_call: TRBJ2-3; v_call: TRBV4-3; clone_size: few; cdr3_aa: CASSKGRGSDTQYF; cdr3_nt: TGCGCCAGCAGCAAGGGGAGGGGGTCAGATACGCAGTATTTT
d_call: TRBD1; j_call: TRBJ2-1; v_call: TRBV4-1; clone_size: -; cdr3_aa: CASSQVDRGLGNEQFF; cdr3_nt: TGCGCCAGCAGCCAAGTGGACAGGGGGCTTGGAAATGAGCAGTTCTTC
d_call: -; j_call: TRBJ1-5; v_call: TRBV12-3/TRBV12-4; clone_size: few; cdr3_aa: CASRYRGSNQPQHF; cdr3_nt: TGTGCCAGCAGATACCGGGGATCCAATCAGCCCCAGCATTTT
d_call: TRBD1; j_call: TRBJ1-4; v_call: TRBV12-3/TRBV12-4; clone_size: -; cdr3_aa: CASSSDREKLFF; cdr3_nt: TGTGCCAGCAGTTCGGACAGGGAAAAACTGTTTTTT
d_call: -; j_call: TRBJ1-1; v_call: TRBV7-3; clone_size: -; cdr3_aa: CASTTSPGTEAFF; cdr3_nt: TGTGCCAGCACAACCAGCCCGGGCACTGAAGCTTTCTTT
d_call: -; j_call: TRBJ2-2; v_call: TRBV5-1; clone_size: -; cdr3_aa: CASSFGAGENTGELFF; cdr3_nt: TGCGCCAGCAGCTTTGGTGCGGGCGAGAACACCGGGGAGCTGTTTTTT
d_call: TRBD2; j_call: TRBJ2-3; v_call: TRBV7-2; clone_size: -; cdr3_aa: CASSLIGWTSGYQDTQYF; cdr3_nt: TGTGCCAGCAGCTTAATCGGGTGGACTAGCGGGTATCAAGATACGCAGTATTTT
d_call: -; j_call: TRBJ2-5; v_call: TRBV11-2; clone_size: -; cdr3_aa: CASSHPGTQYF; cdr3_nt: TGTGCCAGCAGCCATCCAGGGACCCAGTACTTC
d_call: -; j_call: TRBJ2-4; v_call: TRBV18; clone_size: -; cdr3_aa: CASSPQATGPSIQYF; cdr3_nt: TGTGCCAGCTCACCACAAGCGACAGGACCTAGCATTCAGTACTTC
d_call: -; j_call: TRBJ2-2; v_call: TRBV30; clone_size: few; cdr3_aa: CAWSLGGGGWELFF; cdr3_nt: TGTGCCTGGAGTTTGGGGGGAGGCGGCTGGGAGCTGTTTTTT
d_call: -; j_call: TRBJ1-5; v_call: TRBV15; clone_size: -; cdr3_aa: CATSRDLLASGPQHF; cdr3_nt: TGTGCCACCAGCAGAGATCTCCTCGCAAGCGGGCCCCAGCATTTT